This TCR beta chain was captured in a study of CD8 T cells in Susac syndrome. General study points: An acknowledgment was made by the study that its TCR sequencing and HLA analysis involved relatively few individuals.

RNA amounts of about 0.5 to 1 ug underwent reverse transcription with random hexamers. One entry per CDR3 protein results from TCRdb running MiXCR on the immunoSEQ multiplex PCR reads. The sample includes roughly 190,000 distinct CDR3 sequences, approximately 94% of them seen just once. This clonotype was detected once. The antigen is undetermined. The germline gives CDR1 SNHLY, CDR2 FYNNEI. The CDR3 is made up of 14 amino acids. The material sequenced was CD4+ T cells from PBMCs. The genes are TRBV2 and TRBJ2-1, with TRBD2 matching 12 bases. The end of the DNA is better explained by TRBJ2-7, so the J call may be wrong. The receptor was isolated from a human donor with Susac syndrome. In nucleotides, the CDR3 is TGTGCCAGCACCCTAGCGGGGGGGAACAATGAGCAGTACTTC. This codes for CASTLAGGNNEQYF.